One sample yielded the 30 T cell receptor beta chains listed below, sequenced in a study of T cell repertoires in cytomegalovirus infection. TCRdb called the reads again in MiXCR, with one record for every CDR3 protein. In the table there are about 600,000 distinct CDR3 sequences, roughly 26% of which are singletons. The sequenced sample consisted of CD8+ T cells from PBMCs. All receptors derive from a human donor in good health (CMV status not recorded). Some clones in this sample may be carry-over from other donors' samples.

This clonotype was counted between two and nine times. The chain employs TRBV6-2 or TRBV6-3 and TRBJ2-6; unclear D gene. Trimming cost V 6 bases and J 4 bases, with 13 bases left between them. CDR1 is MNHEY and CDR2 is SVGEGT in the germline V gene. The CDR3 is made up of 15 amino acids. DNA for the CDR3: TGTGCCAGCAGGTTCACCTCGCCCGGGGCCAACGTCCTGACTTTC. It translates to CASRFTSPGANVLTF.

V is TRBV29-1 and J is TRBJ2-1; either TRBD1 or TRBD2 may fit D (5 bases each). CDR1 is SQVTM and CDR2 is ANQGSEA in the germline V gene. This CDR3 region has 16 residues. Trimming left V 6 bases short and J 4 bases short, with 22 bases between. The CDR3 here is CSVEGWAEVIYNEQFF. CDR3 coding DNA: TGCAGCGTCGAGGGGTGGGCAGAGGTCATTTACAATGAGCAGTTCTTC.

The chain is built from TRBV6-2 or TRBV6-3 and TRBJ2-1; unclear D gene. CDR1 and CDR2 from the germline V gene are MNHEY and SVGEGT. The CDR3 consists of 14 residues. V lost 2 bases to trimming and J lost 6 bases, with 11 bases between them. The CDR3 sequence: CASSYPSYSNEQFF. The CDR3 DNA reads TGTGCCAGCAGTTACCCTTCCTATAGCAATGAGCAGTTCTTC.

The sample holds a few counts of this clonotype. This chain connects TRBV5-4 to TRBJ2-1; TRBD2 matches 11 bases. The CDR3 is 15 amino acids. CDR1 and CDR2 from the germline V gene are SGHNT and YYREEE (reference sequence). V gave up 3 bases and J gave up 9 bases; unmatched junction bases: 8. CDR3 residues: CASSSLAGVPGEQFF. For the CDR3, the DNA is TGTGCCAGCAGCTCACTAGCGGGGGTACCGGGTGAGCAGTTCTTC.

This clonotype was detected a few times. This chain joins TRBV29-1 and TRBJ2-7; D perhaps matches TRBD2 (5 bases). Trimming pared 3 bases from V and 3 bases from J, leaving 15 bases between. The CDR3 is 14 residues long. Germline V gene lookup returns CDR1 SQVTM and CDR2 ANQGSEA. CDR3 in amino acids: CSVERDEAGYEQYF. CDR3 nucleotide sequence: TGCAGCGTTGAGAGGGATGAGGCAGGCTACGAGCAGTACTTC.

The J gene is TRBJ2-3, the V gene TRBV6-2 or TRBV6-3, with 12 bases identical to TRBD2. Germline CDR1 is MNHEY and CDR2 is SVGEGT. The length of the CDR3 is 17 residues. J was trimmed by 5 bases and V by 2 bases; bases with no gene match: 8. CDR3: CASSYPATSGGRDTQYF. Written as DNA, the CDR3 is TGTGCCAGCAGTTACCCCGCGACTAGCGGGGGCCGAGATACGCAGTATTTT.

V gene TRBV27 combines with J gene TRBJ2-7, with D possibly being TRBD1 (5 bases). The germline V gene has CDR1 MNHEY and CDR2 SMNVEV (reference sequence). The V end lost 6 bases, the J end lost 0 bases, and 15 bases lay between the germline ends. This CDR3 comprises 15 residues. The CDR3 region is CASSLQVFGSYEQYF. CDR3 nucleotides: TGTGCCAGCAGCCTACAGGTTTTCGGCTCCTACGAGCAGTACTTC.

This clonotype was counted a few times. The chain has TRBV6-6 and TRBJ1-5, with a tentative D call TRBD1 (6 bases). Germline CDR1 MNHNY, CDR2 SVGAGI (reference sequence). The CDR3 totals 16 residues. Deletions cut 0 bases from V and 3 bases from J, with 12 bases between. The CDR3 is CASSYSQGRVNQPQHF. The CDR3 DNA is TGTGCCAGCAGTTACTCCCAGGGGCGAGTCAATCAGCCCCAGCATTTT.

This clonotype was observed a few times. The chain employs TRBV12-3 or TRBV12-4 and TRBJ2-1; no reliable D call. The CDR3 sequence is 14 residues long. The germline V and J ends were trimmed by 3 bases and 10 bases, with 16 bases remaining between them. The DNA for the CDR3 is TGTGCCAGCAGTTTTGAACTCCGACCCCAGGAGCAGTTCTTC. Translated: CASSFELRPQEQFF.

Only a few counts were recorded for this clonotype. V usage is TRBV19 and J usage is TRBJ1-5; no clear D. Germline V gene data show CDR1 as LNHDA and CDR2 as SQIVND (reference sequence). V lost 5 bases and J 5 bases, leaving 13 bases between the germline ends. This CDR3 region has 14 residues. The CDR3 spells CASSAADTDQPQHF. CDR3 sequence (DNA): TGTGCCAGTAGTGCCGCCGACACCGATCAGCCCCAGCATTTT.

This CDR3 is CSVALRSFRNEQFF. In nucleotides, the CDR3 is TGCAGCGTTGCTTTGAGGTCTTTTAGGAATGAGCAGTTCTTC. The rearrangement links TRBV29-1 to TRBJ2-1; D unclear. Germline V lookup: CDR1 SQVTM, CDR2 ANQGSEA. This CDR3 has 14 residues. V lost 4 bases and J 7 bases, leaving 17 bases between the germline ends.

This clonotype has only a few counts. The chain recombines TRBV29-1 with TRBJ1-1; TRBD1 might be the D (5 bases). Trimming took off 0 bases at V and 4 bases at J, with 9 bases between the two ends. Germline loops: CDR1 SQVTM, CDR2 ANQGSEA. The CDR3 runs to 13 residues. The chain's CDR3 is CSVEEEGLTEAFF. The CDR3 region has the DNA TGCAGCGTTGAAGAGGAGGGACTCACTGAAGCTTTCTTT.

The chain combines TRBV28 with TRBJ1-2; D ambiguous. The germline CDR1 and CDR2 sequences are MDHEN and SYDVKM. This CDR3 has 12 amino acids. Trimming shortened V by 6 bases and J by 7 bases, and 12 bases separated the two germline ends. CDR3 DNA: TGTGCCAGCAGCCCACGGGTAACTGGCTACACCTTC. It encodes CASSPRVTGYTF.

This clonotype has more than one count but fewer than ten. The rearrangement uses TRBV2 and TRBJ2-1, with TRBD1 matching 10 bases. V shed 8 bases, J shed 6 bases, and the junction held 10 bases outside the gene matches. CDR1 and CDR2 from the germline V gene are SNHLY and FYNNEI. The CDR3 consists of 15 residues. CDR3 sequence reads: CASPKPGTGVNEQFF. In nucleotides, the CDR3 is TGTGCCAGCCCCAAGCCAGGGACAGGGGTCAATGAGCAGTTCTTC.

For this clonotype: Given a much more abundant clone one base away, this may be a read error. This chain uses TRBV28 with TRBJ2-5; D possibly corresponds to TRBD2 (5 bases). This CDR3 region has 17 residues. CDR1 and CDR2 from the germline V gene are MDHEN and SYDVKM. The CDR3 loop is CAGSFPGILAGKETQYF. CDR3 sequence (DNA): TGTGCCGGCAGTTTCCCGGGGATATTAGCCGGGAAAGAGACCCAGTACTTC.

The rearrangement joins TRBV5-1 to TRBJ1-1; the match to TRBD1 covers 7 bases. Germline loops: CDR1 SGHRS, CDR2 YFSETQ. J lost 1 base, V lost 3 bases, and 9 bases had no gene match. The CDR3 runs to 16 residues. Here the CDR3 reads CASSWDYRGENTEAFF. CDR3 DNA sequence: TGCGCCAGCAGCTGGGATTACAGGGGCGAGAACACTGAAGCTTTCTTT.

The chain recombines TRBV7-9 with TRBJ2-7, with 10 bases identical to TRBD1. J lost 6 bases, V lost 2 bases, and 7 bases had no gene match. The CDR3 covers 15 residues. Germline V CDR1 and CDR2: SEHNR, FQNEAQ (reference sequence). Here the CDR3 reads CASSLTGTGVREQYF. CDR3 in DNA: TGTGCCAGCAGCTTAACTGGGACAGGGGTTCGCGAGCAGTACTTC.

This clonotype has ten or more counts. The chain employs TRBV7-9 and TRBJ2-1; the match to TRBD2 covers 8 bases. Losses at the gene ends were 5 bases for V and 10 bases for J; bases not matched to a gene: 4. The CDR3 covers 12 residues. Germline V gives CDR1 SEHNR, CDR2 FQNEAQ (reference sequence). CDR3 nucleotides: TGTGCCAGCAGCCCCGCGGGGGGAGAGCAGTTCTTC. It encodes CASSPAGGEQFF.

This clonotype was detected a few times. The chain has TRBV6-5 and TRBJ1-2, with TRBD1 matching over 10 bases. Germline V gene lookup returns CDR1 MNHEY and CDR2 SVGAGI. The CDR3 consists of 17 residues. The V gene end was trimmed by 5 bases and the J gene end by 4 bases; junction bases not matched to a gene: 13. CDR3 DNA: TGTGCCAGCAGTCTCCCGGGACAGGGGCGGGAGGGCTATGGCTACACCTTC. It encodes CASSLPGQGREGYGYTF.

The J gene is TRBJ2-3, the V gene TRBV15; the D gene is possibly TRBD1 (5 bases). V dropped 5 bases and J dropped 3 bases, with 15 bases sitting between them. This CDR3 has 15 amino acids. Per germline, CDR1 LNHNV and CDR2 YYDKDF (reference sequence). CDR3 nucleotides: TGTGCCACCAGCCTAGGGGATGGAGCGACAGATACGCAGTATTTT. Protein product: CATSLGDGATDTQYF.

This chain connects TRBV29-1 to TRBJ1-2; D is undetermined. Between the trimmed V and J ends, which lost 1 base and 4 bases, there was a span of 13 bases. CDR3 length: 14 amino acids. Germline CDR1 and CDR2: SQVTM and ANQGSEA. The CDR3 DNA follows: TGCAGCGTTGAAGGTCAAGGGCCGCTCTATGGCTACACCTTC. The encoded protein is CSVEGQGPLYGYTF.

This clonotype was seen at least ten times. The rearrangement uses TRBV27 and TRBJ2-3, with TRBD1 identical over 11 bases. Germline V CDR1 and CDR2: MNHEY, SMNVEV (reference sequence). The CDR3 is 15 amino acids. The ends lost 4 bases at V and 3 bases at J; junction bases unmatched: 3. Written as DNA, the CDR3 is TGTGCCAGCAGTTCCGGGACAGGGGGGACAGATACGCAGTATTTT. It translates to CASSSGTGGTDTQYF.

In this sample, this clonotype turned up many times. The chain links TRBV28 to TRBJ2-1; D is ambiguous. The V end lost 8 bases, the J end lost 0 bases, and 14 bases lay between the germline ends. This CDR3 contains 15 residues. CDR1 and CDR2 (germline): MDHEN, SYDVKM. The CDR3 bases are TGTGCCAGCCGCCCCGGGTTGGTCTCCTACAATGAGCAGTTCTTC. Translation: CASRPGLVSYNEQFF.

The table lists this clonotype with a few counts. The chain combines TRBV2 with TRBJ2-7; D not resolved. The CDR3 consists of 15 residues. CDR1 SNHLY and CDR2 FYNNEI come from the germline V gene. The V end was cut by 4 bases, the J end by 4 bases, with 17 bases between. CDR3 residues: CASSVGGLLRYEQYF. CDR3 nucleotide sequence: TGTGCCAGCAGTGTAGGTGGCCTTCTCCGTTACGAGCAGTACTTC. The full variable domain, rest sourced from reference TRBV2 and TRBJ2-7, is EPEVTQTPSHQVTQMGQEVILRCVPISNHLYFYWYRQILGQKVEFLVSFYNNEISEKSEIFDDQFSVERPDGSNFTLKIRSTKLEDSAMYFCASSVGGLLRYEQYFGPGTRLTVT.

This clonotype was seen once. The junction departs from germline at one end; a sequencing error may be responsible. The rearrangement uses TRBV12-3 or TRBV12-4 and TRBJ2-1, with D possibly being TRBD1 or TRBD2 (5 bases each). The CDR3 length is 15 residues. The CDR3 spells CTSSRDRGSYNEQFF. The CDR3 nucleotides are TGTACCAGCAGCCGGGACCGAGGCTCCTACAATGAGCAGTTCTTC.

As for this clonotype: A read error is possible here, since a much larger clone lies one base away. The gene calls are TRBV7-8 and TRBJ2-1; D unclear. Germline CDR1 and CDR2: SGHVS and FQNEAQ. The length of the CDR3 is 14 residues. V shed 1 base and J shed 3 bases, with 7 bases lying between them. CDR3 sequence reads: CASSLDQDYNEQFF. The CDR3, as DNA: TGTGCCAGCAGCTTAGACCAGGACTACAATGAGCAGTTCTTC. Complete variable domain (other parts from reference TRBV7-8 and TRBJ2-1): GAGVSQSPRYKVAKRGQDVALRCDPISGHVSLFWYQQALGQGPEFLTYFQNEAQLDKSGLPSDRFFAERPEGSVSTLKIQRTQQEDSAVYLCASSLDQDYNEQFFGPGTRLTVL.

There are many counts of this clonotype. The CDR3 DNA reads TGTGCCAGCAGCTTAACCCGGGGAGGCCTACTCTACACCTTC. Translation: CASSLTRGGLLYTF. The V call is TRBV7-6, the J call TRBJ1-2; the D is unclear. Trimming left V 2 bases short and J 10 bases short, with 17 bases between. In germline, CDR1 is SGHVS, CDR2 FNYEAQ. The length of the CDR3 is 14 residues.

At least ten counts were recorded for this clonotype. CDR3 in DNA: TGTGCCAGCAGCTTTTTAAGTCCTTCCACGACTGAGGAACAGCCCCAGCATTTT. This sequence encodes CASSFLSPSTTEEQPQHF. The chain combines TRBV7-9 with TRBJ1-5; D remains unclear. There are 18 residues in the CDR3. V dropped 3 bases and J dropped 7 bases, with 25 bases sitting between them. From germline, CDR1 is SEHNR and CDR2 FQNEAQ (reference sequence).

This clonotype has only a few counts. The chain links TRBV14 to TRBJ1-5; a weak D match, TRBD1 (6 bases). From germline, CDR1 is SGHDN and CDR2 FVKESK. The CDR3 length is 12 residues. Trimming shortened V by 0 bases and J by 12 bases, and 9 bases separated the two germline ends. The CDR3 bases are TGTGCCAGCAGCCAAGAAGGGGGGCACCAGCATTTT. Its protein is CASSQEGGHQHF.

In this sample, this clonotype turned up many times. The chain combines TRBV19 with TRBJ1-1; D not resolved. Trimming left V 7 bases short and J 7 bases short, with 13 bases between. The CDR3 runs 12 residues. Germline CDR1 is LNHDA and CDR2 is SQIVND (reference sequence). CDR3 nucleotides: TGTGCCAGTACTAAGAAAACCAATGAAGCTTTCTTT. This codes for CASTKKTNEAFF. Full variable domain (missing parts from reference TRBV19 and TRBJ1-1): DGGITQSPKYLFRKEGQNVTLSCEQNLNHDAMYWYRQDPGQGLRLIYYSQIVNDFQKGDIAEGYSVSREKKESFPLTVTSAQKNPTAFYLCASTKKTNEAFFGQGTRLTVV.